These T cell receptor beta chains were read from a single sample in a study of coeliac disease. Generated by immunoSEQ multiplex PCR, the TCRdb table keeps only in-frame clones and is missing some. The sample records 2,500 to 3,000 clones, 45% to 70% being singletons. Sequenced sample: intraepithelial lymphocytes from the gut. Every receptor here comes from a man aged 45-65 years with active celiac disease. CDR3s include the opening cysteine and the closing phenylalanine or tryptophan.

len: 15; v_gene: TRBV6-5; CDR3aa: CASSYSKGSSYGYTF
len: 15; v_gene: TRBV2; CDR3aa: CARSGLAGVADTQYF
len: 14; v_gene: TRBV4-1; CDR3aa: CASSLGQPGEKLFF
len: 17; v_gene: TRBV11-3; CDR3aa: CASSSWRTGDRTDTQYF
len: 17; v_gene: TRBV28; CDR3aa: CASSLFGSVGENQPQHF
len: 16; v_gene: TRBV14; CDR3aa: CASSQMGGAGNYEQYF
len: 13; v_gene: TRBV6-1; CDR3aa: CASRPTSSYEQYF
len: 16; v_gene: TRBV27; CDR3aa: CASSPYTGGSGQPQHF
len: 16; v_gene: TRBV5-1; CDR3aa: CASSLAAEGNTGELFF
len: 16; v_gene: TRBV7-9; CDR3aa: CASSLGGGGLQETQYF
len: 14; v_gene: TRBV4-3; CDR3aa: CASSLGQPGEKLFF
len: 16; v_gene: TRBV27; CDR3aa: CASSPEASGGVETQYF
len: 11; v_gene: TRBV12-5; CDR3aa: CASGPLTEAFF
len: 16; v_gene: TRBV7-9; CDR3aa: CASSLYGGAVFNEQYF
len: 12; v_gene: TRBV6-1; CDR3aa: CASSYGRNEQFF
len: 18; v_gene: TRBV6-1; CDR3aa: CASSEALSREGLFYEQYF
len: 17; v_gene: TRBV7-8; CDR3aa: CASSLAWASSGPDTQYF
len: 17; v_gene: TRBV9; CDR3aa: CASSPSPGTANTGELFF
len: 14; v_gene: TRBV5-6; CDR3aa: CASSLVLLQETQYF
len: 14; v_gene: TRBV19; CDR3aa: CASSIGDMNTEAFF
len: 17; v_gene: TRBV4-1; CDR3aa: CASSQDLLAGSTDTQYF
len: 14; v_gene: TRBV5-4; CDR3aa: CASSPTLWNTEAFF
len: 13; v_gene: TRBV6-5; CDR3aa: CASSPPGGETQYF
len: 12; v_gene: TRBV2; CDR3aa: CASSDMQGEQFF
len: 12; v_gene: TRBV19; CDR3aa: CASSPTRTEAFF
len: 11; v_gene: TRBV11-1; CDR3aa: CASSLTETQYF
len: 14; v_gene: TRBV7-3; CDR3aa: CASSLPGLAAEQFF
len: 14; v_gene: TRBV9; CDR3aa: CASSPGTGEETQYF
len: 15; v_gene: TRBV10-3; CDR3aa: CAIRDTGGFNQPQHF
len: 11; v_gene: TRBV21-1; CDR3aa: CASSYSDTQYF
len: 15; v_gene: TRBV7-2; CDR3aa: CASSFLAGGGTEAFF
len: 11; v_gene: TRBV20-1; CDR3aa: CSARAVNTIYF
len: 14; v_gene: TRBV11-2; CDR3aa: CASSYSGGAGEQYF
len: 16; v_gene: TRBV12-1; CDR3aa: CASSVRRQSRANVLTF
len: 14; v_gene: TRBV6-1; CDR3aa: CASSSVYLGNTIYF
len: 13; v_gene: TRBV27; CDR3aa: CASSLPGGREQYF
len: 16; v_gene: TRBV14; CDR3aa: CASSQDLATSTDTQYF
len: 19; v_gene: TRBV9; CDR3aa: CASSVEGLASVSSTDTQYF
len: 19; v_gene: TRBV4-1; CDR3aa: CASSPHGAGRDSSYNEQFF
len: 15; v_gene: TRBV5-4; CDR3aa: CASSAGGSPFYGYTF
len: 14; v_gene: TRBV5-4; CDR3aa: CASSLSWADYGYTF
len: 14; v_gene: TRBV5-4; CDR3aa: CASRSWDRGRGYTF
len: 16; v_gene: TRBV5-4; CDR3aa: CASSGGGLASRNIQYF
len: 12; v_gene: TRBV5-5; CDR3aa: CASSPRDTEAFF
len: 13; v_gene: TRBV2; CDR3aa: CASSYDRDQPQHF
len: 16; v_gene: TRBV4-2; CDR3aa: CASSQGQGAGTDTQYF
len: 14; v_gene: TRBV5-1; CDR3aa: CASSPGQAGTEAFF
len: 13; v_gene: TRBV11-2; CDR3aa: CASSLVSHFEAFF
len: 15; v_gene: TRBV28; CDR3aa: CATRMGLAGAPPFYF
len: 18; v_gene: TRBV21-1; CDR3aa: CASSHQPASGGGADTQYF
len: 15; v_gene: TRBV5-8; CDR3aa: CASSRLRGSNYGYTF
len: 14; v_gene: TRBV30; CDR3aa: CAWTGGRTNEKLFF
len: 14; v_gene: TRBV7-2; CDR3aa: CASSTHSSGETQYF